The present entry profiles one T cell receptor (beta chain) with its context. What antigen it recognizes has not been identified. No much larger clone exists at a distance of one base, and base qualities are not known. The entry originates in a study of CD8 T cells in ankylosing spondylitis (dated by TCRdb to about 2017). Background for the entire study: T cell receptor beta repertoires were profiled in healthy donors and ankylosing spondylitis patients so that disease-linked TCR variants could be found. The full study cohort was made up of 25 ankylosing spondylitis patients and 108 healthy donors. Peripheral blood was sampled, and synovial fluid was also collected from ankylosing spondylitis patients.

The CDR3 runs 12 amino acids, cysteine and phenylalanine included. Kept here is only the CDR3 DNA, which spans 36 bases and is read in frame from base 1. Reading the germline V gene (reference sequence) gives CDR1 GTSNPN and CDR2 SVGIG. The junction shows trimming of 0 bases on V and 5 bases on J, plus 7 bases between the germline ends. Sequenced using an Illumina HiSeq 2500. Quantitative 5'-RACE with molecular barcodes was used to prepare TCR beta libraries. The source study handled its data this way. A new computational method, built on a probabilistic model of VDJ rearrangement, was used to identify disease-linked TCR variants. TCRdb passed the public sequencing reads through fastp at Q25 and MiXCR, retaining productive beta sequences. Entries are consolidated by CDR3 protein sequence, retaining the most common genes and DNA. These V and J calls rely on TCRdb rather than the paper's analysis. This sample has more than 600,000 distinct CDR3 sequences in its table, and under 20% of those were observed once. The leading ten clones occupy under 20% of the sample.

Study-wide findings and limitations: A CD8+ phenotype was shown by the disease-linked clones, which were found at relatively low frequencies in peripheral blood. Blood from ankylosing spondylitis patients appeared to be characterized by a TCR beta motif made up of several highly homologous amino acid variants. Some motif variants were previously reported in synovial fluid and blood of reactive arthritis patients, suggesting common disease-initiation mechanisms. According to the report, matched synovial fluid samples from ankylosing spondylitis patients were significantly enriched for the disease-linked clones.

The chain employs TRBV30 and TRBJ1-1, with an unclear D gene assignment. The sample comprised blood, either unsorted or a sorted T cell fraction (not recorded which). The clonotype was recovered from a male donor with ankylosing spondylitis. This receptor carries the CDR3 CAWSVPRTEAFF. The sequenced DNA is TGTGCCTGGAGTGTACCCAGGACTGAAGCTTTCTTT. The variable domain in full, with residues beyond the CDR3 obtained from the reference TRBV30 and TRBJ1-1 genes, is SQTIHQWPATLVQPVGSPLSLECTVEGTSNPNLYWYRQAAGRGLQLLFYSVGIGQISSEVPQNLSASRPQDRQFILSSKKLLLSDSGFYLCAWSVPRTEAFFGQGTRLTVV.